This TCR beta chain was sequenced for a study of human T cells and chemical hapten exposure (dated by TCRdb to the early 2020s). Turning to the overall study: For sensitization, 2% DPC in acetone was applied to a roughly 2 cm by roughly 2 cm area of upper inner arm skin. For TCR sequencing, blood came from 25 to 35 alopecia patients at anywhere from one to four time points (pre-sensitization, 2, 6 and 24 weeks). Alopecia areata with under or over 50% scalp involvement, alopecia totalis and alopecia universalis were represented in the patient cohort, which was mostly female. This study followed changes in the peripheral blood TCR repertoire in vivo during primary and secondary sensitization of alopecia patients to the hapten diphenylcyclopropenone (DPC). Patch testing was performed on the upper back with Finn chambers containing 0.01% DPC, and the patch tests were scored after 6 days according to International Contact Dermatitis Research Group standards. Throughout the approximately 25-week study period, patients were also given weekly therapeutic DPC doses on the scalp. The libraries were sequenced as a pool, and the TCR yield per sample differed mostly because of small variations in library volumes within the pool. Patient blood was sampled pre-sensitization (week 0) and at 2, 6 and about 24 weeks after DPC sensitization.

What the study reported, not specific to this receptor: Compared with pre-sensitization or healthy control sets, expanded TCRs formed significantly more large CDR3 similarity clusters, which is consistent with antigen-driven responses. The number of TCRs above 1 in 1000 frequency did not change with DPC sensitization; there was no evidence of global repertoire structure alterations. Because every patient had alopecia, a presumed autoimmune disease, the patients' immune response might differ from that of healthy individuals. Patch test score was positively correlated with the number of PT1 expanded TCRs, with significance at thresholds 8, 16 and 32 but not at 4. After repeated subsampling, changes were observed in the strength of the expansion versus patch-test correlation and in the threshold at which the correlation became significant.

Trimming takes 1 base from V and 2 bases from J, and the germline ends sit 15 bases apart. The CDR3 starts with the cysteine, ends with the phenylalanine, and has 17 residues. The read is trimmed to its CDR3 DNA, 51 bases read in frame from base 1. CDR1 and CDR2, looked up from the germline V gene, are LGHNA and YNFKEQ. Libraries were built with RACE. The data were produced on a NextSeq 500. During library preparation, unique molecular identifiers were attached to individual cDNA molecules so that TCRs could be counted quantitatively and reproducibly. For every blood RNA sample, sequencing covered both the TCR alpha and TCR beta chains. As for the original processing: Samples had a median of approximately 96,000 TCRs, with a range from about 23,224 to 690,600. The Decombinator software suite was used to annotate V, J and CDR3 in the TCR reads. For the PS versus PT1 abundance plots, all samples were subsampled to the same number of TCRs (28,000). TCRs were defined as expanded if absent before sensitization and observed at least eight times at the 2-week time point. Using fastp trimming at Q25 and MiXCR clonotype assembly, TCRdb reanalyzed the public sequencing data and kept in-frame beta chains. A single entry per CDR3 protein holds the most common genes and DNA from its merged rows. The V and J calls, along with clone size, are taken from TCRdb and not from the paper's own processing. Present in this sample are some 300,000 distinct CDR3 sequences, about 5.4% of which were seen just once. The ten largest clones take up around 8.6% of the sample.

Sample time point, as interpreted from the label and publication: pre-sensitization, week 0. Taken with the paper, the label for treatment or condition translates to: therapeutic diphenylcyclopropenone sensitization with weekly scalp DPC. Blood at each patch-test visit was drawn before the patch test was applied. To be eligible, patients had to be aged 18 to 70, diagnosed with alopecia and judged suitable for DPC therapy, while pregnant patients were excluded. Total RNA was isolated from unfractionated whole blood collected in Tempus Blood RNA tubes. Turning to this clonotype: Its specific antigen is unknown. The record has no base qualities; no much larger clone is one base away.

The chain is made from TRBV4-2 and TRBJ1-3; the D gene is unclear. This sequence originates from a woman in her late teens or twenties with alopecia areata. Some clones in this sample may be carry-over from other donors' samples. The sequences come from whole blood, collected in connection with sensitization to the hapten diphenylcyclopropenone (DPC). The DNA sequence is given as TGTGCCAGCAGCCAAGTCGAGTTTGGCCTTACTGGAAACACCATATATTTT. The encoded protein is CASSQVEFGLTGNTIYF.